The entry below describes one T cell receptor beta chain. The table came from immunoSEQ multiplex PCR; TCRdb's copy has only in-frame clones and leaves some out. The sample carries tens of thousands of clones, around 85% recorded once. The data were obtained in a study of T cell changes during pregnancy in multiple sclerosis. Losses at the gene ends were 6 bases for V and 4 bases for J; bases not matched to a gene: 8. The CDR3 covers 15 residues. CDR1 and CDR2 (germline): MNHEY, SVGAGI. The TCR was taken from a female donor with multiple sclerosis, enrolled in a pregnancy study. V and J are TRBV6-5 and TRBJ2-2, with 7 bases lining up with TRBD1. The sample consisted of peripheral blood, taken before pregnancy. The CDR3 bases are TGTGCCAGCAGAGGGACAGACGGAGCCACCGGGGAGCTGTTTTTT. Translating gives CASRGTDGATGELFF.